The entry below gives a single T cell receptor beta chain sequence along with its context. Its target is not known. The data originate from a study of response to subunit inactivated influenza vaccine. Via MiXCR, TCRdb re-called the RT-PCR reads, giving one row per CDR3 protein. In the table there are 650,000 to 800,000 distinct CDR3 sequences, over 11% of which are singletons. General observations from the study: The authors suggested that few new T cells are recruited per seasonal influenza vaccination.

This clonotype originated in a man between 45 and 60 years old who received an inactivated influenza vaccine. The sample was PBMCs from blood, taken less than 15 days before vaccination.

The chain's CDR3 is CSVENYLYNEQFF. DNA of the CDR3: TGCAGCGTTGAAAACTACCTTTACAATGAGCAGTTCTTC. The genes are TRBV29-1 and TRBJ2-1; D is ambiguous. Germline loops: CDR1 SQVTM, CDR2 ANQGSEA. The CDR3 totals 13 residues. Trimming left V 2 bases short and J 4 bases short, with 9 bases between.